Shown below are 14 T cell receptor beta chains from a single sample sequenced in a study of blood T cell repertoires in COVID-19. Sequencing used immunoSEQ multiplex PCR; TCRdb keeps in-frame clones, though not all of them. Among about 140,000 clones listed, 80% were seen once. Sequenced: peripheral blood. The source of these receptors is a man aged 70 or older who had recovered from COVID-19.

Of note for this clone: Other DNA sequences of this sample code for an identical CDR3. V usage is TRBV5-4 and J usage is TRBJ2-4; D remains ambiguous. The CDR3 length is 16 residues. Trimming shortened V by 0 bases and J by 0 bases, and 10 bases separated the two germline ends. Germline V lookup: CDR1 SGHNT, CDR2 YYREEE (reference sequence). CDR3 sequence reads: CASSLESGLAKNIQYF. CDR3 nucleotides: TGTGCCAGCAGCTTGGAATCGGGTCTAGCCAAAAACATTCAGTACTTC.

The chain is built from TRBV27 and TRBJ2-1; 8 nucleotides align to TRBD2. The ends lost 2 bases at V and 7 bases at J; junction bases unmatched: 4. The CDR3 is made up of 14 amino acids. Germline-derived CDR1 and CDR2 are MNHEY and SMNVEV (reference sequence). CDR3 protein: CASSLGTSPNEQFF. The CDR3 nucleotides read TGTGCCAGCAGTTTAGGGACTAGTCCGAATGAGCAGTTCTTC.

V gene TRBV12-3 or TRBV12-4 combines with J gene TRBJ1-3; D may be TRBD1 (5 bases). The CDR3 is 13 residues long. The germline V and J ends were trimmed by 4 bases and 8 bases, with 12 bases remaining between them. CDR3 DNA sequence: TGTGCCAGCAGTTACACGACAGACCACACCATATATTTT. Its translation is CASSYTTDHTIYF.

This clone has more than one count but fewer than ten. This chain connects TRBV10-3 to TRBJ1-1, with TRBD1 matching over 7 bases. J gave up 0 bases and V 6 bases, and 16 bases lay outside the gene matches. Germline V gene sequence: CDR1 ENHRY, CDR2 SYGVKD. This CDR3 is 18 amino acids long. The DNA for the CDR3 is TGTGCCATCAGACCCTCGACAGGGACGATCAACATGAACACTGAAGCTTTCTTT. Translated: CAIRPSTGTINMNTEAFF.

The genes are TRBV9 and TRBJ2-5, with TRBD2 matching 12 bases. Germline assignment: CDR1 SGDLS and CDR2 YYNGEE. V lost 0 bases, J lost 3 bases, and 6 bases stayed unmatched. The CDR3 sequence is 17 residues long. CDR3 DNA sequence: TGTGCCAGCAGCGTAGGACTAGCGGGAGTATGGGAAGAGACCCAGTACTTC. Protein: CASSVGLAGVWEETQYF.

The rearrangement links TRBV5-1 to TRBJ2-7, with 7 nucleotides matching TRBD1. V dropped 0 bases and J dropped 6; count of bases not matched to a gene: 9. CDR3 length: 15 residues. Germline CDR1 SGHRS, CDR2 YFSETQ. CDR3 in DNA: TGCGCCAGCAGCTTGGGGGGGACAGCCCCCCTCGAGCAGTACTTC. It specifies CASSLGGTAPLEQYF.

The rearrangement joins TRBV7-8 to TRBJ1-4; a possible D gene is TRBD1 (6 bases). CDR1 and CDR2 from the germline V gene are SGHVS and FQNEAQ. The length of the CDR3 is 17 residues. V lost 5 bases and J lost 5, with 21 bases in between. CDR3 sequence: CASSNPRGGGKNEKLFF. The CDR3 DNA follows: TGTGCCAGCAGCAACCCAAGGGGAGGGGGGAAGAATGAAAAACTGTTTTTT.

The chain carries TRBV3-1 (or the pseudogene TRBV3-2) and TRBJ2-2; unclear D gene. This CDR3 spans 13 amino acids. Germline V CDR1 and CDR2: LGHDT, YNNKEL (reference sequence). V dropped 0 bases and J dropped 12 bases, with 11 bases sitting between them. DNA of the CDR3: TGTGCCAGCAGCCAAGATCCCTCCTCCCAGCTGTTTTTT. The encoded protein is CASSQDPSSQLFF.

The chain joins TRBV11-3 to TRBJ2-2; D gene ambiguous. CDR3 length equals 15 residues. Germline CDR1 and CDR2: SGHNT and YENEEA. V was pared by 1 base and J by 5 bases, with 11 bases between. The CDR3 loop reads CASSLGLSGTGELFF. For the CDR3, the DNA is TGTGCCAGCAGCTTAGGGCTTTCCGGGACCGGGGAGCTGTTTTTT.

Judged by abundance, this clone is medium-sized (0.01 to 0.1%). This chain joins TRBV5-6 and TRBJ2-3; D ambiguous. The CDR3 loop spans 14 amino acids. Trimming shortened V by 4 bases and J by 3 bases, and 12 bases separated the two germline ends. Germline assignment: CDR1 SGHDT and CDR2 YYEEEE. CDR3 amino acids: CASSIPPVTDTQYF. CDR3 bases: TGTGCCAGCAGCATACCCCCGGTGACAGATACGCAGTATTTT.

The chain links TRBV7-2 to TRBJ1-1; 8 positions match TRBD1. Germline CDR1 and CDR2: SGHTA and FQGNSA. The trim removed 5 bases at V and 5 bases at J, leaving 10 bases unmatched. This CDR3 is built from 15 residues. The CDR3 sequence is CASSPTRTGRTEAFF. The CDR3 DNA sequence: TGTGCCAGCAGCCCAACCCGGACAGGGAGAACTGAAGCTTTCTTT.

This clone was seen a few times. CDR3 residues: CASSFSGGPLYEQYF. In nucleotides, the CDR3 is TGTGCCAGCAGCTTTTCAGGGGGTCCTTTGTACGAGCAGTACTTC. The genes are TRBV7-3 and TRBJ2-7, with 7 bases fitting TRBD1. The germline gives CDR1 SGHTA, CDR2 FQGTGA. The V and J ends lost 3 bases and 4 bases, in that order; junction bases with no gene match: 9. The CDR3 has 15 amino acids.

This clone was recorded once. V and J are TRBV29-1 and TRBJ2-1, with a weak D call TRBD1 (5 bases). CDR3 size: 12 residues. Trimming took 0 bases from V and 7 from J, leaving 7 bases between them. The V gene's germline CDR1 is SQVTM and CDR2 ANQGSEA. The CDR3 DNA is TGCAGCGTTGAAGACAGGGTAAATGAGCAGTTCTTC. Encoded protein: CSVEDRVNEQFF.

The chain has TRBV4-1 and TRBJ2-7; 8 bases map to TRBD1. Germline CDR1 reads MGHRA; CDR2 reads YSYEKL. After removal of 2 bases from V and 3 bases from J, the junction contained 3 bases not matched to a gene. CDR3 length: 14 residues. Here the CDR3 reads CASSQFGQGYEQYF. The DNA of the CDR3 is TGCGCCAGCAGCCAATTCGGACAGGGCTACGAGCAGTACTTC.